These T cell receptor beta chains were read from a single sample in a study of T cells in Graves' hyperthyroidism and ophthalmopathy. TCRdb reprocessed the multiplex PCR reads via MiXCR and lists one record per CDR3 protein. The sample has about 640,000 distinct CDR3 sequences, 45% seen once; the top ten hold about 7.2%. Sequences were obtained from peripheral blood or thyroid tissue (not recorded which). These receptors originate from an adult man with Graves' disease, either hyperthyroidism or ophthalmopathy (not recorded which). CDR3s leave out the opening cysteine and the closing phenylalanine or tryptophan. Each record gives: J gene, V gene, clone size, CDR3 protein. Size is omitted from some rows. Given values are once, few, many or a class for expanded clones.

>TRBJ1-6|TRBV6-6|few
ASSDDPGRLNSPLH
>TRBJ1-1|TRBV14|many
ASSYGTGSTEAF
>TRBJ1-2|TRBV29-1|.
SVSRDRGLGYT
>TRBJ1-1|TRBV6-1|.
ASSPRTGRAF
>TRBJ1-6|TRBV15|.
ATSATAPNSPLH
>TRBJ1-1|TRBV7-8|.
ASSTHRDGRNTEAF
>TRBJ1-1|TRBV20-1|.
SARASNAEAF
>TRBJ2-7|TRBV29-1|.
SLVGQGVTEQY
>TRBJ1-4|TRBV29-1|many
SVEVGGTNEKLF
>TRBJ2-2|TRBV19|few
ASSVQAPGTGELF
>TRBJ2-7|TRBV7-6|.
ASSTGGQDYEQY
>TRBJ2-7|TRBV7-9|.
ASSLKGSDYEQY
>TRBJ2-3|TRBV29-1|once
SVNRTSGAGSTDTQY
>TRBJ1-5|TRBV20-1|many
SARQGNQPQH